This T cell receptor beta chain was found in a study of OX40 agonist ivuxolimab in advanced cancers. Libraries were prepared by immunoSEQ multiplex PCR; TCRdb keeps only in-frame clonotypes and omits some of them. The repertoire holds about 79,000 clones, with 70% to 85% as singletons. About this clone itself: Its target is not known.

General study results and limits: Partial responders at 0.1-3.0 mg/kg had among the lowest clonal expansion.

In germline, CDR1 is SNHLY, CDR2 FYNNEI. The J segment lost 12 bases and the V segment lost 10 bases, leaving 15 bases of the junction unmatched. This CDR3 is 12 amino acids long. The rearrangement uses TRBV2 and TRBJ2-7, with 7 nucleotides matching TRBD1. The sequences come from CD4+ or CD8+ T cells sorted from blood, collected in a trial of the OX40 agonist ivuxolimab. The receptor comes from an adult with an advanced solid tumor such as melanoma, head and neck, liver or kidney cancer. CDR3 nucleotide sequence: TGTGCCACATCTTCAGGGGGTATAGGGTGGTACTTC. It encodes CATSSGGIGWYF.